The 29 T cell receptor beta chains below come from one sample, sequenced in a study of T cell changes during pregnancy in multiple sclerosis. The data were produced by immunoSEQ multiplex PCR, yet TCRdb's version contains in-frame clones alone and is incomplete. The data show 35,000 to 45,000 clones, with 90% to 95% seen just once and approximately 0.44% held by the top ten. The starting material was CD4+ T cells from peripheral blood mononuclear cells, obtained in the second trimester of pregnancy. These receptors came from a female donor in good health, enrolled as a control in a pregnancy study.

The chain couples TRBV7-2 to TRBJ2-1, with D tentatively TRBD1 (6 bases). V lost 7 bases and J 7 bases, leaving 14 bases between the germline ends. The CDR3 extends over 13 amino acids. Germline CDR1 and CDR2: SGHTA and FQGNSA. CDR3 sequence reads: CASTTQGKNEQFF. DNA of the CDR3: TGTGCCAGCACGACCCAGGGGAAGAATGAGCAGTTCTTC. Drawing the rest from reference TRBV7-2 and TRBJ2-1, the complete variable domain is GAGVSQSPSNKVTEKGKDVELRCDPISGHTALYWYRQSLGQGLEFLIYFQGNSAPDKSGLPSDRFSAERTGGSVSTLTIQRTQQEDSAVYLCASTTQGKNEQFFGPGTRLTVL.

The genes are TRBV6-1 and TRBJ2-7, with 7 bases aligning to TRBD1. Unmatched junction bases numbered 8, after V lost 6 bases and J lost 6 bases. The CDR3 sequence is 13 residues long. Germline assignment: CDR1 MNHNS and CDR2 SASEGT. The chain's CDR3 is CASSQKAGGEQYF. The CDR3 DNA reads as TGTGCCAGCAGCCAAAAGGCAGGGGGCGAGCAGTACTTC.

V and J are TRBV7-6 and TRBJ2-3, with 13 bases fitting TRBD2. The CDR3 runs to 15 residues. CDR1 is SGHVS and CDR2 is FNYEAQ in the germline V gene. V shed 5 bases, J shed 11 bases, and the junction held 10 bases outside the gene matches. The CDR3 sequence: CASSGLAGAQVMQYF. Here the CDR3 DNA reads TGTGCCAGCAGCGGACTAGCGGGGGCCCAGGTTATGCAGTATTTT. Based on the CDR3 plus reference TRBV7-6 and TRBJ2-3, the full variable domain is GAGVSQSPRYKVTKRGQDVALRCDPISGHVSLYWYRQALGQGPEFLTYFNYEAQQDKSGLPNDRFSAERPEGSISTLTIQRTEQRDSAMYRCASSGLAGAQVMQYFGPGTRLTVL.

V is TRBV5-1 and J is TRBJ2-1; 8 nucleotides match TRBD1. The trim removed 0 bases at V and 8 bases at J, leaving 7 bases unmatched. Per germline, CDR1 SGHRS and CDR2 YFSETQ. This CDR3 comprises 15 residues. CDR3 amino acids: CASSLVGQERDEQFF. As DNA, the CDR3 is TGCGCCAGCAGCTTGGTGGGACAGGAGAGGGATGAGCAGTTCTTC.

This clone has a single count. The rearrangement links TRBV10-3 to TRBJ1-2, with D maybe TRBD1 (5 bases). Trimming left V 6 bases short and J 1 base short, with 9 bases between. The CDR3 covers 13 residues. Germline V gene sequence: CDR1 ENHRY, CDR2 SYGVKD. The CDR3 bases are TGTGCCATCAGCGCAGACAGTAACTATGGCTACACCTTC. Its translation: CAISADSNYGYTF.

The chain recombines TRBV10-1 with TRBJ2-7, with D maybe TRBD2 (5 bases). CDR3 length equals 11 residues. The V end lost 4 bases, the J end lost 4 bases, and 5 bases lay between the germline ends. The V gene's germline CDR1 is WNHNN and CDR2 SYGVQD (reference sequence). The CDR3 spells CASSGGYEQYF. The CDR3 region has the DNA TGCGCCAGCAGTGGCGGGTACGAGCAGTACTTC.

V usage is TRBV5-1 and J usage is TRBJ1-1; possible D gene TRBD1, 5 bases. The CDR3 runs to 14 residues. The germline gives CDR1 SGHRS, CDR2 YFSETQ. V lost 0 bases and J 1 base, leaving 7 bases between the germline ends. CDR3 sequence reads: CASSLATGNTEAFF. The CDR3 DNA is TGCGCCAGCAGCTTGGCCACAGGGAACACTGAAGCTTTCTTT. The full variable domain, rest sourced from reference TRBV5-1 and TRBJ1-1, is KAGVTQTPRYLIKTRGQQVTLSCSPISGHRSVSWYQQTPGQGLQFLFEYFSETQRNKGNFPGRFSGRQFSNSRSEMNVSTLELGDSALYLCASSLATGNTEAFFGQGTRLTVV.

The V and J genes are TRBV5-1 and TRBJ1-1; D unresolved. CDR3 length equals 14 residues. Germline V gives CDR1 SGHRS, CDR2 YFSETQ. Trimming shortened V by 4 bases and J by 0 bases, and 10 bases separated the two germline ends. The CDR3 region is CASSQTNMNTEAFF. The CDR3 region has the DNA TGCGCCAGCAGCCAAACTAATATGAACACTGAAGCTTTCTTT.

The chain links TRBV19 to TRBJ1-2; perhaps TRBD1 as D (5 bases). The V end lost 5 bases, the J end lost 0 bases, and 13 bases lay between the germline ends. This CDR3 has 15 amino acids. CDR1 and CDR2 (germline): LNHDA, SQIVND (reference sequence). The CDR3 loop is CASSPTQGSNYGYTF. DNA of the CDR3: TGTGCCAGTAGTCCCACCCAGGGATCTAACTATGGCTACACCTTC.

The gene calls are TRBV12-5 and TRBJ1-2; TRBD1 aligns across 12 bases. In germline, CDR1 is LGHNT, CDR2 FRNRAP. This CDR3 region has 17 residues. J gave up 3 bases and V 6 bases, and 11 bases lay outside the gene matches. CDR3 coding DNA: TGTGCTAGTGGCCAACACCGGGACAGGGGGCCGGACTATGGCTACACCTTC. It yields the protein CASGQHRDRGPDYGYTF.

This chain connects TRBV18 to TRBJ2-5; 14 bases agree with TRBD2. The CDR3 has 16 residues. With V trimmed by 4 bases and J by 3 bases, 4 bases remained unmatched. CDR1 is KGHSH, CDR2 LQKENI, per germline. Here the CDR3 reads CASSRRLAGGEETQYF. The CDR3 nucleotides are TGTGCCAGCTCACGACGACTAGCGGGGGGGGAAGAGACCCAGTACTTC.

The chain has TRBV27 and TRBJ2-7; D possibly corresponds to TRBD2 (6 bases). V gave up 4 bases and J gave up 2 bases, with 12 bases separating them. CDR1 and CDR2 from the germline V gene are MNHEY and SMNVEV (reference sequence). CDR3 size: 14 residues. The CDR3 DNA reads as TGTGCCAGCAGTTCCTATTCGGGGGCCTACGAGCAGTACTTC. Encoded protein: CASSSYSGAYEQYF.

The chain is built from TRBV5-6 and TRBJ2-7, with 8 bases fitting TRBD1. The CDR3 has 18 residues. Germline loops: CDR1 SGHDT, CDR2 YYEEEE. V trimming: 4 bases; J trimming: 0 bases; junction bases outside the gene matches: 15. The CDR3: CASSARQGTTQFSYEQYF. CDR3 DNA: TGTGCCAGCAGCGCCCGACAGGGGACGACACAGTTCTCCTACGAGCAGTACTTC.

The chain employs TRBV29-1 and TRBJ2-7; no definite D call. The CDR3 spans 14 residues. The V end was cut by 3 bases, the J end by 2 bases, with 14 bases between. CDR1 SQVTM and CDR2 ANQGSEA come from the germline V gene. This CDR3 reads CSVEIPEDTYEQYF. CDR3 DNA sequence: TGCAGCGTTGAGATCCCCGAGGATACCTACGAGCAGTACTTC.

The CDR3 nucleotides are TGTGCCAGCTCACCGGGGACAGGGAAGACCCAGTACTTC. Its protein is CASSPGTGKTQYF. The chain links TRBV18 to TRBJ2-5; 9 bases fit TRBD1. This CDR3 comprises 13 residues. The germline V gene has CDR1 KGHSH and CDR2 LQKENI. V lost 3 bases and J lost 6; bases outside the gene matches: 2.

This clone appeared a single time. V gene TRBV5-1 combines with J gene TRBJ2-3; 8 positions agree with TRBD2. Germline V gene data show CDR1 as SGHRS and CDR2 as YFSETQ. With 3 bases clipped from V and 3 bases from J, the junction kept 6 bases outside the gene matches. This CDR3 is 15 amino acids long. The CDR3 nucleotides are TGCGCCAGCAGCTGGCGGGGGGATTATACAGATACGCAGTATTTT. Translation gives CASSWRGDYTDTQYF.

V is TRBV6-1 and J is TRBJ1-1; D is unresolved. V was clipped by 7 bases and J by 7 bases, with 10 bases between them. Germline V gives CDR1 MNHNS, CDR2 SASEGT. The CDR3 length is 11 residues. In DNA, the CDR3 is TGTGCCAGCAAAAACACCGATGAAGCTTTCTTT. Protein sequence: CASKNTDEAFF.

This chain links TRBV28 with TRBJ2-2; D is possibly TRBD1 (5 bases). This CDR3 comprises 16 residues. Germline V gives CDR1 MDHEN, CDR2 SYDVKM. Trimming pared 5 bases from V and 5 bases from J, leaving 18 bases between. The CDR3 sequence is CASSPTMGRHTGELFF. The CDR3 coding sequence is TGTGCCAGCAGTCCGACCATGGGGCGCCATACCGGGGAGCTGTTTTTT.

This chain links TRBV6-5 with TRBJ1-2; D might be TRBD1 (5 bases). Germline CDR1 is MNHEY and CDR2 is SVGAGI. The CDR3 spans 11 residues. The V end was cut by 6 bases, the J end by 8 bases, with 10 bases between. This CDR3 reads CASRGGGGYTF. DNA for the CDR3: TGTGCCAGCAGGGGCGGGGGAGGCTACACCTTC.

A few counts support this clone. Different DNA sequences within this sample yield the same CDR3. V gene TRBV25-1 combines with J gene TRBJ1-2, with D uncertain. Germline V gene lookup returns CDR1 MGHDK and CDR2 SYGVNS. Trimming cost V 5 bases and J 8 bases, with 18 bases left between them. The CDR3 length is 14 residues. CDR3 region: CASSTPGMFWGYTF. The DNA of the CDR3 is TGTGCCAGCAGTACCCCGGGGATGTTCTGGGGCTACACCTTC.

The rearrangement joins TRBV9 to TRBJ2-1; possibly TRBD1 for D (6 bases). The CDR3 runs to 15 residues. Deletions cut 1 base from V and 4 bases from J, with 12 bases between. Germline CDR1 is SGDLS and CDR2 is YYNGEE. The CDR3 region is CASSVKGDPYNEQFF. CDR3 DNA: TGTGCCAGCAGCGTAAAGGGGGATCCGTACAATGAGCAGTTCTTC.

This chain joins TRBV28 and TRBJ2-3; 7 bases fit TRBD2. The V gene's germline CDR1 is MDHEN and CDR2 SYDVKM. V was clipped by 8 bases and J by 0 bases; unmatched bases: 5. This CDR3 region has 14 residues. CDR3 region: CASATRGSTDTQYF. In DNA, the CDR3 is TGTGCCAGCGCAACGCGGGGGAGCACAGATACGCAGTATTTT.

V gene TRBV28 combines with J gene TRBJ2-5; no reliable D call. The CDR3 is made up of 13 amino acids. The germline V and J ends were trimmed by 3 bases and 0 bases, with 5 bases remaining between them. Per germline, CDR1 MDHEN and CDR2 SYDVKM. The CDR3 sequence: CASSFQYQETQYF. CDR3 DNA: TGTGCCAGCAGTTTTCAGTACCAAGAGACCCAGTACTTC.

This chain joins TRBV5-1 and TRBJ2-2; 10 nucleotides line up with TRBD1. Germline CDR1 and CDR2: SGHRS and YFSETQ. CDR3 length: 14 amino acids. J gave up 5 bases and V 3 bases, and 1 base lay outside the gene matches. CDR3 DNA sequence: TGCGCCAGCAGCTCGGGACAGGGGACCGGGGAGCTGTTTTTT. As protein: CASSSGQGTGELFF. Full variable domain (rest looked up from reference TRBV5-1 and TRBJ2-2): KAGVTQTPRYLIKTRGQQVTLSCSPISGHRSVSWYQQTPGQGLQFLFEYFSETQRNKGNFPGRFSGRQFSNSRSEMNVSTLELGDSALYLCASSSGQGTGELFFGEGSRLTVL.

J is TRBJ2-7 and V is TRBV5-8; 10 bases align to TRBD2. The length of the CDR3 is 16 residues. Per the germline V gene, CDR1 is SGHTS and CDR2 is YDEGEE. V lost 2 bases to trimming and J lost 3 bases; unmatched junction nucleotides: 8. CDR3 sequence: CASSLGYWTSGYEQYF. DNA for the CDR3: TGTGCCAGCAGCTTAGGTTACTGGACTAGCGGCTACGAGCAGTACTTC. Together with reference TRBV5-8 and TRBJ2-7, the CDR3 gives the full variable domain: EAGVTQSPTHLIKTRGQQATLRCSPISGHTSVYWYQQALGLGLQFLLWYDEGEERNRGNFPPRFSGRQFPNYSSELNVNALELEDSALYLCASSLGYWTSGYEQYFGPGTRLTVT.

V gene TRBV7-2 combines with J gene TRBJ2-2; 7 positions match TRBD2. Germline trimming cut 3 bases from V and 4 bases from J; bases unmatched to any gene: 8. Germline lookup yields CDR1 SGHTA and CDR2 FQGNSA. The length of the CDR3 is 16 residues. CDR3 amino acids: CASSFGRADFTGELFF. The CDR3 bases are TGTGCCAGCAGCTTTGGGAGGGCAGATTTCACCGGGGAGCTGTTTTTT.

The V call is TRBV5-6, the J call TRBJ2-7, with D maybe TRBD1 (6 bases). Trimming left V 1 base short and J 0 bases short, with 11 bases between. Germline CDR1 reads SGHDT; CDR2 reads YYEEEE. This CDR3 comprises 15 residues. The CDR3 region has the DNA TGTGCCAGCAGCTTGTTCGGGACATCCTCCTACGAGCAGTACTTC. The encoded protein is CASSLFGTSSYEQYF.

CDR3 amino acids: CASTPRGNGGYTF. The CDR3, as DNA: TGTGCCAGCACACCCCGGGGTAACGGTGGCTACACCTTC. J is TRBJ1-2 and V is TRBV6-5, with D unclear. The CDR3 sequence is 13 residues long. Trimming took off 7 bases at V and 7 bases at J, with 16 bases between the two ends. Germline V lookup: CDR1 MNHEY, CDR2 SVGAGI.

This clone occurred once. The V gene is TRBV29-1, the J gene TRBJ2-3, with 9 bases aligning to TRBD2. After removal of 7 bases from V and 2 bases from J, the junction contained 7 bases not matched to a gene. There are 14 residues in the CDR3. Per germline, CDR1 SQVTM and CDR2 ANQGSEA. Written as DNA, the CDR3 is TGCAGCGCACGGCGGGAGGGTCACACAGATACGCAGTATTTT. Translating it yields CSARREGHTDTQYF.